The sequence of this TCR beta chain was determined in a study of regulatory T cells in long-lasting Graves disease. Study results and limitations: For persistent Graves' patients, TCR diversity was lower than for newly diagnosed ones. Favored usage of TRBV28, TRBJ1-2 and TRBJ2-5 was recorded in persistent disease. Those with persistent disease had in common more public clonotypes (about 2,500) than new patients (966).

Stated time point: persistent/refractory GD, antithyroid drugs over 5 years with positive TRAb. Making the TCR library involved RNA that had been extracted from PBMCs. The CDR3 spans 13 residues. Germline assignment: CDR1 SNHLY and CDR2 FYNNEI. Trimming stripped 6 bases from V and 10 bases from J, with 16 bases between. This clonotype was seen many times. Antigen unknown. Construction of the TCR beta libraries employed iRepertoire HTBI primers in conjunction with Arm-PCR of CDR3 regions. One entry per CDR3 protein, called by TCRdb with MiXCR from the multiplex PCR reads. The repertoire consists of around 450,000 distinct CDR3 sequences, with under 25% occurring once and the leading ten covering 7% to 9%.

This clonotype was obtained from a female donor with Graves disease. Material: peripheral blood mononuclear cells (PBMCs), obtained when the disease was refractory, from a patient treated with antithyroid drugs. V and J are TRBV2 and TRBJ2-4; perhaps TRBD1 as D (6 bases). CDR3 region: CASRGRDRKIQYF. The DNA for the CDR3 is TGTGCCAGCAGGGGGAGAGACAGGAAAATTCAGTACTTC.